Listed below are T cell receptor beta chains from one sample, sequenced in a study of blood T cells in healthy people across ages. Using its own MiXCR run on the 5' RACE reads, TCRdb lists one record per CDR3 protein. Of 1.2 million to 1.5 million distinct CDR3 sequences listed, 42% are singletons. Sequencing input: blood. These receptors were collected from a woman under 30 in good health. The CDR3 runs from the conserved cysteine through the conserved F or W. The order of the fields is clone size, D gene, J gene, V gene, CDR3 DNA, CDR3 protein. The D gene is left open where the match is weak. Size is stated for part of the rows, as once, few or many counts, or as a class when the clone is expanded.

size: -
D: -
J: TRBJ1-2
V: TRBV29-1
DNA: TGCAGCGTTGAAGGGGGCGACTATGGCTACACCTTC
CDR3: CSVEGGDYGYTF

size: -
D: TRBD2
J: TRBJ2-7
V: TRBV7-9
DNA: TGTGCCAGCAGCTTAAGCCTCCCGGGACTAGCGAGCGAGCAGTACTTC
CDR3: CASSLSLPGLASEQYF

size: few
D: -
J: TRBJ2-7
V: TRBV6-1
DNA: TGTGCCAGCAGAGGGGCCTCCCAAGACAATGAGCAGTACTTC
CDR3: CASRGASQDNEQYF

size: -
D: TRBD1
J: TRBJ2-1
V: TRBV7-9
DNA: TGTGCCAGCAGCTTAGGACAGGGGGCATGGAACGAGCAGTTCTTC
CDR3: CASSLGQGAWNEQFF

size: -
D: -
J: TRBJ1-2
V: TRBV20-1
DNA: TGCAGTGCTAGGGAGAGAGCCGCACCCTATGGCTACACCTTC
CDR3: CSARERAAPYGYTF

size: -
D: TRBD2
J: TRBJ2-4
V: TRBV2
DNA: TGTGCCAGCAGTGAAGCGGGGGGCAGCGGGGGAGTCAAAAACATTCAGTACTTC
CDR3: CASSEAGGSGGVKNIQYF

size: once
D: TRBD1
J: TRBJ1-6
V: TRBV5-8
DNA: TGTGCCACCCTAGGGGACAGGGCTGGCTTCTATAATTCACCCCTCCACTTT
CDR3: CATLGDRAGFYNSPLHF

size: few
D: TRBD2
J: TRBJ2-3
V: TRBV7-9
DNA: TGTGCCAGCAGCTTACCCCCTAGCGGGAGCACAGATACGCAGTATTTT
CDR3: CASSLPPSGSTDTQYF

size: -
D: -
J: TRBJ2-1
V: TRBV27
DNA: TGTGCCGGCAACCCGGGTCGAAGATACAATGAGCAGTTCTTC
CDR3: CAGNPGRRYNEQFF

size: -
D: -
J: TRBJ2-5
V: TRBV20-1
DNA: TGCAGTGCCCCAGGACGGTTACAAGAGACCCAGTACTTC
CDR3: CSAPGRLQETQYF

size: -
D: TRBD2
J: TRBJ2-1
V: TRBV27
DNA: TGTGCCAGCAGTTTTCCCAGCGGGAGTTCGTATGAGCAGTTCTTC
CDR3: CASSFPSGSSYEQFF

size: -
D: TRBD2
J: TRBJ2-7
V: TRBV12-3/TRBV12-4
DNA: TGTGCCAGCAGTTCAAAACTAGCGGGAGCATCCGAGCAGTACTTC
CDR3: CASSSKLAGASEQYF

size: -
D: -
J: TRBJ1-2
V: TRBV20-1
DNA: TGCAGTGTTCCAGGTCGGGGACCGGGCGGTTACACCTTC
CDR3: CSVPGRGPGGYTF

size: few
D: -
J: TRBJ1-2
V: TRBV12-3/TRBV12-4
DNA: TGTGCCAGCAGTGGGTCACTAACCAGCTATGGCTACACCTTC
CDR3: CASSGSLTSYGYTF

size: once
D: TRBD1
J: TRBJ1-5
V: TRBV30
DNA: TGTGCCTGGAGTGTAGGGAGGACAGGGGGATTGAGCAATCAGCCCCAGCATTTT
CDR3: CAWSVGRTGGLSNQPQHF

size: -
D: TRBD1
J: TRBJ1-1
V: TRBV4-1
DNA: TGCGCCAGCAGCCAAGCAGACAGGGGTTACACTGAAGCTTTCTTT
CDR3: CASSQADRGYTEAFF

size: few
D: -
J: TRBJ2-1
V: TRBV4-1
DNA: TGCGCCAGCAGCCAGTCAGAGAGCTCCTACAATGAGCAGTTCTTC
CDR3: CASSQSESSYNEQFF

size: -
D: -
J: TRBJ1-5
V: TRBV30
DNA: TGTGCCTGGAGTGTTCTAGGGTGGGGAACCGGGCCCCAGCATTTT
CDR3: CAWSVLGWGTGPQHF

size: -
D: TRBD1
J: TRBJ1-2
V: TRBV6-5
DNA: TGTGCCAGCAGCTGGGACAGAAATAACTATGGCTACACCTTC
CDR3: CASSWDRNNYGYTF

size: -
D: -
J: TRBJ2-1
V: TRBV21-1
DNA: TGTGCCAGCAGCAGACTAGCGTTATCCTACAATGAGCAGTTCTTC
CDR3: CASSRLALSYNEQFF

size: -
D: TRBD2
J: TRBJ2-7
V: TRBV20-1
DNA: TGCAGTGCCCTTAACCCAGCGGGAGGAGGGTACGAGCAGTACTTC
CDR3: CSALNPAGGGYEQYF

size: -
D: -
J: TRBJ2-5
V: TRBV29-1
DNA: TGCAGCACCTTCGTCCGGAAGGACCTCCTGTACTTC
CDR3: CSTFVRKDLLYF

size: -
D: -
J: TRBJ2-7
V: TRBV25-1
DNA: TGTGCCAGCAGTGGAACTAGCCCCCACGAGCAGTACTTC
CDR3: CASSGTSPHEQYF

size: few
D: -
J: TRBJ2-1
V: TRBV21-1
DNA: TGTGCCAGGGCGATCGGTGGAGGTTACAATGAGCAGTTCTTC
CDR3: CARAIGGGYNEQFF

size: few
D: TRBD1
J: TRBJ1-2
V: TRBV6-5
DNA: TGTGCCAGCAGTTACTCGCAACTCGGGACAGGGGGGGACCATGGCTACACCTTC
CDR3: CASSYSQLGTGGDHGYTF

size: few
D: -
J: TRBJ2-2
V: TRBV19
DNA: TGTGCCAGTAGTATACCGGGGAGGCGCACCGGGGAGCTGTTTTTT
CDR3: CASSIPGRRTGELFF

size: -
D: -
J: TRBJ2-1
V: TRBV20-1
DNA: TGCAGTGCTAGAGATTGGGGTACAGGTTCATGGGATGAGCAGTTCTTC
CDR3: CSARDWGTGSWDEQFF

size: -
D: TRBD1
J: TRBJ1-2
V: TRBV20-1
DNA: TGCAGTGCTTGGGACAGTAAACCCTATGGCTACACCTTC
CDR3: CSAWDSKPYGYTF

size: few
D: TRBD2
J: TRBJ2-1
V: TRBV4-1
DNA: TGCGCCAGCAGCAGGGGCGGGGCGAAAGCGGGGATAAATGAGCAGTTCTTC
CDR3: CASSRGGAKAGINEQFF

size: -
D: TRBD2
J: TRBJ2-2
V: TRBV4-2
DNA: TGTGCCAGCAGCCAAGGTGACGGCGGGAGTTCTTCGGGGGAGCTGTTTTTT
CDR3: CASSQGDGGSSSGELFF

size: -
D: -
J: TRBJ1-5
V: TRBV6-1
DNA: TGTGCCAGCAGTGAAATGGACCGCAATCAGCCCCAGCATTTT
CDR3: CASSEMDRNQPQHF

size: -
D: TRBD2
J: TRBJ2-1
V: TRBV9
DNA: TGTGCCAGCAGCGTAGGGACTAGCCTTACTACCGATGAGCAGTTCTTC
CDR3: CASSVGTSLTTDEQFF

size: few
D: -
J: TRBJ1-5
V: TRBV27
DNA: TGTGCCAGCAGTCCACAAACAGGGAGCAATCAGCCCCAGCATTTT
CDR3: CASSPQTGSNQPQHF

size: -
D: -
J: TRBJ1-5
V: TRBV6-6
DNA: TGTGCCAGCAGTCAGACAGTTCAGCCCCAGCATTTT
CDR3: CASSQTVQPQHF

size: -
D: TRBD1
J: TRBJ1-6
V: TRBV20-1
DNA: TGCAGTGCTAGGGGAGGGACAGACGGATCACCCCTCCACTTT
CDR3: CSARGGTDGSPLHF

size: few
D: -
J: TRBJ1-2
V: TRBV20-1
DNA: TGCAGTGCTAGACCCCAGGGACTTAACTATGGCTACACCTTC
CDR3: CSARPQGLNYGYTF

size: -
D: -
J: TRBJ2-5
V: TRBV29-1
DNA: TGCAGCGTTGAAGGAGGACAGCAACAAGAGACCCAGTACTTC
CDR3: CSVEGGQQQETQYF

size: -
D: TRBD1
J: TRBJ2-7
V: TRBV20-1
DNA: TGCAGTGCTAGACAGGGACAGGGGCGATACTACGAGCAGTACTTC
CDR3: CSARQGQGRYYEQYF

size: -
D: -
J: TRBJ1-4
V: TRBV28
DNA: TGTGCCAGCAGTCCCTATGAAACTAATGAAAAACTGTTTTTT
CDR3: CASSPYETNEKLFF

size: -
D: TRBD1
J: TRBJ1-2
V: TRBV6-1
DNA: TGTGCCAGCAGGGCCCGACAGGGGGAGAACTATGGCTACACCTTC
CDR3: CASRARQGENYGYTF

size: few
D: -
J: TRBJ2-7
V: TRBV4-1
DNA: TGCGCCAGCAGCCAATTCGTGGCCTACGAGCAGTACTTC
CDR3: CASSQFVAYEQYF

size: few
D: -
J: TRBJ2-7
V: TRBV21-1
DNA: TGTGCCAGCAGCAAAGACCGGGACAGCCTCGCGGAGGGCGAGCAGTACTTC
CDR3: CASSKDRDSLAEGEQYF

size: few
D: TRBD1
J: TRBJ2-4
V: TRBV12-3/TRBV12-4
DNA: TGTGCCAGCACCCAGGACAGGGGGACATTTCAGTACTTC
CDR3: CASTQDRGTFQYF

size: -
D: -
J: TRBJ2-7
V: TRBV27
DNA: TGTGCCAGCAGGGACATTTTTTTCCAGGAGCAGTACTTC
CDR3: CASRDIFFQEQYF

size: -
D: -
J: TRBJ1-2
V: TRBV20-1
DNA: TGCAGTTCGACAGCCAGTTATGGCTACACCTTC
CDR3: CSSTASYGYTF